This T cell receptor (beta chain) was profiled in a study of CXCR3-negative and CXCR3-positive naive CD8 T cells. Study findings and constraints: More hydrophobic TRB CDR3s were found in CXCR3-positive naive cells than in CXCR3-negative naive cells. TCR strength was inferred from TRB CDR3 properties, while surface CD5 was comparable between naive subsets. Similarly elevated diversity marked both naive subsets, with memory CD8+ cells showing far lower diversity.

The authors made the TRB cDNA libraries by 5' RACE using UMI labels. Each CDR3 protein gets one entry in TCRdb, which reprocessed the 5' RACE reads and gives no DNA. This specimen shows 140,000 to 150,000 distinct CDR3 sequences; the ten leading clones hold 0.25% to 0.35%. Among CD8+ T cells, naive ones were CD45RO-CCR7+CD27+CD95-. About this clonotype: What it binds is unknown.

The TCR originated in a human donor in good health. Some clones in this sample may be carry-over from other donors' samples. Input material: naive CXCR3+ CD8+ T cells from blood. The subset: CD45RO-CCR7+CD27+CD95- naive CD8+ T cells expressing CXCR3 (TNR3+).

The CDR3 is CSARASTSGDYNEQFF. J is TRBJ2-1 and V is TRBV20-1; the TRBD2 assignment by TCRdb is unverifiable without DNA. Germline V lookup: CDR1 DFQATT, CDR2 SNEGSKA (reference sequence). The CDR3 consists of 16 residues.